This is a list of T cell receptor beta chains from one sample in a study of T cell repertoires and HLA-DP antigens. Only in-frame clones appear in the TCRdb table, and some are missing; sequencing was by immunoSEQ multiplex PCR. Found here are about 450 clones, 55% to 75% of them singletons; the top ten hold roughly three fifths. The specimen sequenced was alloreactive CD137+ CD4+ T cells from cultured PBMCs. These receptors were taken from a man aged 50 to 59 in good health and CMV-seronegative. The conserved cysteine and the conserved F or W are not part of the CDR3 here. The D gene is left open where the match is weak.

J gene,CDR3 length,V gene,D gene,CDR3 protein
TRBJ2-7,13,TRBV7-4,-,ASSLGEAGGYEQY
TRBJ2-7,13,TRBV4-3,-,ASSRGLGNSYEQY
TRBJ2-5,13,TRBV5-4,TRBD1,ASSLRQGAEETQY
TRBJ2-3,13,TRBV11-3,TRBD2,ASSLTSGTADTQY
TRBJ1-1,10,TRBV7-3,TRBD1,ASRRQGTEAF
TRBJ1-3,12,TRBV14,-,ASSQDSSGNTIY
TRBJ1-1,16,TRBV28,TRBD1,ASSHGTGRSQGYTEAF
TRBJ1-2,12,TRBV9,-,ASSVAMGGNGYT
TRBJ2-4,16,TRBV5-1,TRBD1,ASSRFGQGDLAKNIQY
-,12,TRBV19,-,ASRNSQLFYEQY
TRBJ1-1,14,TRBV19,-,ASSILGWGKNTEAF
TRBJ2-1,14,TRBV5-1,TRBD2,ASSLRAGEYAHEQF
TRBJ2-5,11,TRBV7-3,-,ASSLGALETQY
TRBJ1-4,13,TRBV2,-,ASSEASAGDEKLF
TRBJ1-4,13,TRBV14,-,ASSQVFGTNEKLF
TRBJ1-1,11,TRBV6-1,TRBD1,ASSERQGTEAF
TRBJ1-1,13,TRBV6-8,TRBD1,ASSYDGTVNTEAF
TRBJ2-5,11,TRBV4-1,-,ASSQGPTGTQY
TRBJ2-3,11,TRBV7-6,-,ASSFSPTDTQY
TRBJ1-6,14,TRBV5-6,-,ASSRPRAHNNSPLH
TRBJ2-1,15,TRBV7-9,TRBD2,ASSPRRLAGGNNEQF
TRBJ2-5,14,TRBV7-6,-,ASSSSLGVREETQY
TRBJ1-1,11,TRBV6-1,-,ASKKERNTEAF
TRBJ2-5,11,TRBV5-5,-,ASSQGPTGTQY
TRBJ1-1,13,TRBV4-3,TRBD1,ASSQWGQGGTEAF
TRBJ2-7,13,TRBV14,-,ASSLGEAGGYEQY
TRBJ1-2,14,TRBV19,TRBD1,ASSSRTGERVYGYT
TRBJ2-1,12,TRBV6-7,-,ASSRSPGRDEQF
TRBJ2-2,15,TRBV9,TRBD2,ASSVPWGGVNTGELF
TRBJ2-1,12,TRBV7-6,-,ASSLVSGYNEQF
TRBJ1-3,12,TRBV5-6,-,ASSNTGFGNTIY
TRBJ1-2,12,TRBV9,-,ASSVDLRVHGYT
TRBJ1-2,12,TRBV11-2,TRBD1,ASSYTGGDYGYT
TRBJ1-1,13,TRBV11-2,-,ASSYTPGMNTEAF
TRBJ2-5,14,TRBV10-2,TRBD2,ASSDRPGGSKETQY
TRBJ1-5,14,TRBV6-7,-,ASSYPLGGGNQPQH
TRBJ2-3,12,TRBV7-6,-,ASSLDSLTDTQY
TRBJ1-5,11,TRBV7-2,TRBD1,ASSYRGDQPQH
TRBJ2-5,13,TRBV4-2,-,ASSPNPGAQETQY
TRBJ2-3,14,TRBV9,-,ASSQPGLGGFDTQY
TRBJ1-2,9,TRBV10-3,TRBD1,AIRMTGHLF
TRBJ2-6,12,TRBV4-1,-,ASRLESGANVLT
TRBJ2-5,15,TRBV9,TRBD1,ASSFSKAGTAQETQY
TRBJ1-6,13,TRBV2,TRBD1,ASKRVGQGHSPLH
TRBJ2-7,11,TRBV7-3,-,ASSAWQGSEQY
TRBJ2-1,12,TRBV6-9,-,ASSRSPGRDEQF
TRBJ2-1,14,TRBV19,TRBD2,ASSPRRTSYYNEQF
TRBJ1-4,12,TRBV7-8,-,ASSPSRTNEKLF
TRBJ2-5,11,TRBV4-2,-,ASSQGPTGTQY
TRBJ2-5,11,TRBV10-2,TRBD2,ASGLAGRETQY
TRBJ1-3,14,TRBV14,-,ASSQEKGFSGNTIY
TRBJ1-5,11,TRBV10-2,-,ASSAQSNQPQH
TRBJ1-1,14,TRBV10-1,-,ASSGIASGARTEAF
TRBJ1-5,12,TRBV6-6,-,ASSPNREGQPQH
TRBJ2-7,11,TRBV2,TRBD1,ASSGQGFAPAD
TRBJ1-5,14,TRBV7-8,-,ASSPRGQYSNQPQH
TRBJ2-7,15,TRBV7-9,-,ASSLAHLRQTAYEQY
TRBJ2-3,15,TRBV5-1,TRBD2,ASSIGVLAGGTDTQY